This TCR beta chain was documented in a study of blood T cell repertoires in COVID-19 (dated by TCRdb to 2020 to 2021). Concerning the study at large: Samples from collaborators originated in the United States, Italy and Spain and spanned both the acute and convalescent phases of COVID-19. The repertoires were released in a freely available public database intended as a resource for research on the immune response to SARS-CoV-2. A de-identified subject ID, COVID-19 status, age in years and sex were almost always included in the sample metadata. The material from the prospective study consisted of cDNA or gDNA derived from T cells, B-cell-depleted T cells, or PBMCs. Samples came from the ongoing ImmuneRACE study (first 160 participants) plus 1,254 subjects from 6 global collaborators. HLA class I and class II types, where available, came from metadata supplied by the sample provider rather than from assay-based typing. Subjects who had been exposed to COVID-19, were actively infected with it, or had recovered from it provided the deeply sampled blood TCRbeta repertoires that made up the dataset.

Deletion took 7 bases off V and 4 bases off J, with a span of 14 bases between the germline ends. Based on the germline V gene, the CDR1 and CDR2 sequences are MDHEN and SYDVKM. The CDR3, cysteine through phenylalanine, is 14 amino acids long. The CDR3 DNA has 42 bases and is translated from base 1. Comment on this clone: Its cognate antigen has yet to be identified. Per-base qualities were not stored, and no clone one base away is much larger.

TCRbeta CDR3 regions were amplified from genomic DNA using the immunoSEQ Assay, a bias-controlled multiplex PCR. Concerning the study's data processing: Nucleated cell counts per sample were estimated from amplification of reference gene primers within the assay. Sequence reads were collapsed and filtered to measure the absolute abundance of every unique TCRbeta CDR3 rearrangement. Productive Simpson clonality was computed per sample as the square root of Simpson's diversity index over productive rearrangements. TCRdb's version of the immuneACCESS table is confined to in-frame rearrangements and falls short of the full clone set. An unresolved V gene accounts for under half of the shortfall where checked; the remainder is of unknown origin. The V and J calls and clone size come from that table; D and trimming were worked out from the DNA. Here the sample has 190,000 or so clones; roughly 82% occur a single time. The top ten constitute 12% of the sample.

Enrolling through a virtual design, the prospective study's participants ranged in age from about 18 to 100 years and lived across some 22 United States geographic areas. Cohort assignment in the prospective study relied on participant-reported clinical history from a screening survey and a study questionnaire. For ImmuneRACE Cohort 3, a participant was defined as recovered based on two consecutive negative NP/OP PCR tests, clearance by a healthcare professional, or resolution of symptoms. In the prospective study, whole blood, serum and a nasopharyngeal or oropharyngeal swab were collected from each participant by mobile phlebotomists. Additional blood draws and questionnaires over a roughly two-month period could optionally be provided by prospective study participants. Before DNA extraction, prospective study blood samples were shipped either frozen or at room temperature. Results the study describes overall, beyond this receptor: How much clinical and demographic metadata was included differed by source and by participant, and the metadata was provided uncurated.

Sequenced material: PBMCs or T cells enriched from blood (not recorded which). This clonotype originated in a man aged 40-55 years who had recovered from COVID-19. The chain is assembled from TRBV28 and TRBJ1-5; TRBD1 might be the D gene, on 5 matching bases. The nucleotides are TGTGCCAGCACCGGGGGAACCTATAATCAGCCCCAGCATTTT. This codes for CASTGGTYNQPQHF.